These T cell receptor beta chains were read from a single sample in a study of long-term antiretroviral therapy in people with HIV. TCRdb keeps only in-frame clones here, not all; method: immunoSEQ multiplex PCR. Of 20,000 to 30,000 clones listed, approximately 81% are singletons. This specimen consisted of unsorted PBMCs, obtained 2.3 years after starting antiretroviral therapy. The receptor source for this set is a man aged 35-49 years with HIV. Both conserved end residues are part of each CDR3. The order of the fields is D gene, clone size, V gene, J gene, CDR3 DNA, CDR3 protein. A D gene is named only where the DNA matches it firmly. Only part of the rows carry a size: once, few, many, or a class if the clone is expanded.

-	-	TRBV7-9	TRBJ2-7	TGTGCCAGCAGCGTTAGCCAGAACACCAGATCCTACGAGCAGTACTTC	CASSVSQNTRSYEQYF
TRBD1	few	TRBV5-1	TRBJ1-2	TGCGCCAGCAGCCCGTTCGGACAGGGGGCGCGGAACTATGGCTACACCTTC	CASSPFGQGARNYGYTF
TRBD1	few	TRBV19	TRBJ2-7	TGTGCCAGTAGTATCGGACAGGGAGGATCCTACGAGCAGTACTTC	CASSIGQGGSYEQYF
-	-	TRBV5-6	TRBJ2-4	TGTGCCAGCAGCCCCGGTACAGTTCGAACCAAAAACATTCAGTACTTC	CASSPGTVRTKNIQYF
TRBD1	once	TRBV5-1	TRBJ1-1	TGCGCCAGCAGCCGAATTGACAGGGGAAACACTGAAGCTTTCTTT	CASSRIDRGNTEAFF
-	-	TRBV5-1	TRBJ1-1	TGCGCCAGCAGCTTGGTTCAGGGTAACACTGAAGCTTTCTTT	CASSLVQGNTEAFF
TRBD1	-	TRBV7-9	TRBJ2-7	TGTGCCAGCAGCTTAGCGGGACAGGGCTACGAGCAGTACTTC	CASSLAGQGYEQYF
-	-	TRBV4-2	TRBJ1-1	TGTGCCAGCAGCCAAGATGGAGGGGTGAACACTGAAGCTTTCTTT	CASSQDGGVNTEAFF
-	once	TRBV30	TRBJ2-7	TGTGCCTGGATAAGGGGGGACTCCTACGAGCAGTACTTC	CAWIRGDSYEQYF
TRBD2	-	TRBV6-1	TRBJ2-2	TGTGCCACCCACGGGGGGGTAGGCGGGGAGCTGTTTTTT	CATHGGVGGELFF
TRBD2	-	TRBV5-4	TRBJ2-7	TGTGCCAGCAGCCCCGACGAAGCGGGGCCCTACGAGCAGTACTTC	CASSPDEAGPYEQYF
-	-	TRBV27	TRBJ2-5	TGTGCCAGCAGTGCTCTCACGGGGCAGGGCGGAGAGACCCAGTACTTC	CASSALTGQGGETQYF
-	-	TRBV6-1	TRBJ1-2	TGTGCCAGCAGTGAAGTCCACGGGTACTATGGCTACACCTTC	CASSEVHGYYGYTF
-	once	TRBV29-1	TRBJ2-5	TGCAGCGTGATCAGGGGAACCCAGTACTTC	CSVIRGTQYF
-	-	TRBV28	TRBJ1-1	TGTGCCAGCAGGGGCCCCCACGAAGCTTTCTTT	CASRGPHEAFF
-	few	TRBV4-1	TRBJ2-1	TGCGCCAGCAGCCAAGATCCAGGACTATCCTACAATGAGCAGTTCTTC	CASSQDPGLSYNEQFF
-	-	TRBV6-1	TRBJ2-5	TGTGCCAGCAGCCCAAACGGCCGGGAGTCAGAGACCCAGTACTTC	CASSPNGRESETQYF
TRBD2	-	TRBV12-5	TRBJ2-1	TGTGCTAGTGGTTTTGAAAATAGCGGGAGGACTTACAATGAGCAGTTCTTC	CASGFENSGRTYNEQFF
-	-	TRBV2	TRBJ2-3	TGTGCCAGCAAGGGGGGGACCACGGGGGGCACGCAGTATTTT	CASKGGTTGGTQYF
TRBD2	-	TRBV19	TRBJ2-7	TGTGCCAGTAGTATCCGGGGGGGAGGATACGAGCAGTACTTC	CASSIRGGGYEQYF
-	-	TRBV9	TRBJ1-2	TGTGCCAGCAGCGTAGCAATAAGAGGGAACTATGGCTACACCTTC	CASSVAIRGNYGYTF
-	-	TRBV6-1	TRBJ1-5	TGTGCCAGCAGGTTAGGGGACGGGCCCCAGCATTTT	CASRLGDGPQHF
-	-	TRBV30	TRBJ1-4	TGTGCCTGGAGTCCCGGTCAGGCCATTAATGAAAAACTGTTTTTT	CAWSPGQAINEKLFF
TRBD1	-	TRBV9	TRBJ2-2	TGTGCCAGCAGCGCCCCCACAGGGGGCGCAAACACCGGGGAGCTGTTTTTT	CASSAPTGGANTGELFF
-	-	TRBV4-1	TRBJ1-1	TGCGCCAGCAGCCAAGGCTGGACGGAGAACACTGAAGCTTTCTTT	CASSQGWTENTEAFF
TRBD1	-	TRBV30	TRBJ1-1	TGTGCCTGGAGTGTAGGTGGGACAGAGAACACTGAAGCTTTCTTT	CAWSVGGTENTEAFF
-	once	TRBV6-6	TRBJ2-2	TGTGCCAGCAGTTACCCCCCGCCGCCTGCCGGGGAGCTGTTTTTT	CASSYPPPPAGELFF
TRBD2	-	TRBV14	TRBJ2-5	TGTGCCAGCAGCCAACCACCCGGGACTAGCGGGATCGTCTGGGAGACCCAGTACTTC	CASSQPPGTSGIVWETQYF
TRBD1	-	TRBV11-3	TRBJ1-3	TGTGCCAGCAGCTCACAACAGGGGATCTCTGGAAACACCATATATTTT	CASSSQQGISGNTIYF
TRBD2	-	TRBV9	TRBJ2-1	TGTGCCAGCAGCGACACCGGGACTAGACATGAGCAGTTCTTC	CASSDTGTRHEQFF
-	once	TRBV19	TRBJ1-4	TGTGCCAGTAGTCTGGACAGATCCAAACTGTTTTTT	CASSLDRSKLFF
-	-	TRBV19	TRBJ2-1	TGTGCCACTAGAGAGAGAGGGTCGGCCTACAATGAGCAGTTCTTC	CATRERGSAYNEQFF
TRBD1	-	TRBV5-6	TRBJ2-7	TGTGCCAGCAGCGAAGGGACAGGGGGGTACGAGCAGTACTTC	CASSEGTGGYEQYF
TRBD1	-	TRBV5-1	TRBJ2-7	TGCGCCAGCAGCTTGGAGGGGGCGGGTTCGAGGGAGCAGTACTTC	CASSLEGAGSREQYF
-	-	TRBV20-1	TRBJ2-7	TGCAGTGCTAGCTGGAGGGAAGAGCAGTACTTC	CSASWREEQYF
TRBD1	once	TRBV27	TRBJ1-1	TGTGCCAGCAGTTTATCGAGGGACAGCGAAGCTTTCTTT	CASSLSRDSEAFF
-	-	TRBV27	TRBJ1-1	TGTGCCAGCAGTTTATCGGCTGGGCCCACCATTGAAGCTTTCTTT	CASSLSAGPTIEAFF
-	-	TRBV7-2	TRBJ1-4	TGTGCCAGCAGCTTTTCCGGGATATCTAATGAAAAACTGTTTTTT	CASSFSGISNEKLFF
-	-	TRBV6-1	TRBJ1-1	TGTGCCAGCAGTTCGACCGGGGAGGTCACTGAAGCTTTCTTT	CASSSTGEVTEAFF
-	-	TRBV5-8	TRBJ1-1	TGTGCCAGCACCTCATGGGGAATCCCTGAAGCTTTCTTT	CASTSWGIPEAFF
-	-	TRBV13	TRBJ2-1	TGTGCCAGCAGCTTTGGGACGGTCGAGCAGTTCTTC	CASSFGTVEQFF
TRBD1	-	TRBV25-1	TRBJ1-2	TGTGCCAGCAGTGACACAGGGGGCATCAATGGCTACACCTTC	CASSDTGGINGYTF
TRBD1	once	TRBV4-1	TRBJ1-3	TGCGCCAGCAGTCCAGGGGGGGGGACAGGGGAAGCTGGAAACACCATATATTTT	CASSPGGGTGEAGNTIYF
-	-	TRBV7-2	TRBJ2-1	TGTGCCAGCAGCTTGAGCGGGTGGAACAATGAGCAGTTCTTC	CASSLSGWNNEQFF
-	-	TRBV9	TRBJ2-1	TGTGCCAGCAGCGGATACTACAATGAGCAGTTCTTC	CASSGYYNEQFF
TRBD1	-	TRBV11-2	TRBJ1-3	TGTGCCAGCAGCCCAGACAGGGTCACTGGAAACACCATATATTTT	CASSPDRVTGNTIYF
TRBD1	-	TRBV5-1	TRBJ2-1	TGCGCCAGCAGCCAACGGACAGGCAGTGAGCAGTTCTTC	CASSQRTGSEQFF
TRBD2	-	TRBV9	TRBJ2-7	TGTGCCAGCAGCGTTAGTAATAGCGGGTACGAGCAGTACTTC	CASSVSNSGYEQYF
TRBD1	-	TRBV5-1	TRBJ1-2	TGCGCCAGCAGCTACGGGACAGACTATGGCTACACCTTC	CASSYGTDYGYTF
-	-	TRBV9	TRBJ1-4	TGTGCCAGCAGCGTAAAGGCGGAGAATGAAAAACTGTTTTTT	CASSVKAENEKLFF